A selection of T cell receptor beta chains follows, all from one sample in a study of cytomegalovirus exposure and HLA in healthy donors. Generated by immunoSEQ multiplex PCR, the TCRdb table keeps only in-frame clones and is missing some. The sample records 100,000 to 150,000 clones, over 70% being singletons. Sequencing was done on a sample of PBMCs. The receptor source for this set is a woman in her forties in good health and CMV-seropositive. CDR3s include the opening cysteine and the closing phenylalanine or tryptophan. A D gene is named only where the DNA matches it firmly. Some rows have no size entry. The others give once, few or many, or a class for an expanded clone.

TRBV28	-	few	TRBJ1-4	TGTGCCAGCAGGGACCTGGACAGAGAGCGAAATGAAAAACTGTTTTTT	CASRDLDRERNEKLFF
TRBV4-2	TRBD1	-	TRBJ2-7	TGTGCCAGCAGCCAACCGGGACAGGGGAGTAACGAGCAGTACTTC	CASSQPGQGSNEQYF
TRBV5-1	-	-	TRBJ2-2	TGCGCCAGCAGCGAAACACACGCCCTTAACACCGGGGAGCTGTTTTTT	CASSETHALNTGELFF
TRBV5-4	TRBD1	once	TRBJ2-1	TGTGCCAGCAGCTTAATACAAAGGACAGGGGGGAATGAGCAGTTCTTC	CASSLIQRTGGNEQFF
TRBV18	-	-	TRBJ1-1	TGTGCCAGCTCACCCTTACAGGGACCTGAAGCTTTCTTT	CASSPLQGPEAFF
TRBV7-2	TRBD2	-	TRBJ2-5	TGTGCCATACGCTCAGCGGGGGTTAACCAAGAGACCCAGTACTTC	CAIRSAGVNQETQYF
TRBV5-1	TRBD2	-	TRBJ2-3	TGCGCCAGCAGCCTGGGACTAGCGGGGGGGCCGCGCACAGATACGCAGTATTTT	CASSLGLAGGPRTDTQYF
TRBV2	TRBD2	-	TRBJ2-3	TGTGCCAGCAGTGGGGAGGGCAGAACCTATAGCACAGATACGCAGTATTTT	CASSGEGRTYSTDTQYF
TRBV5-5	TRBD1	once	TRBJ2-1	TGTGCCAGCAGCTCTTTCGACAGGGACTACAATGAGCAGTTCTTC	CASSSFDRDYNEQFF
TRBV7-8	TRBD1	few	TRBJ2-7	TGTGCCAGCAGCCCCGGACAGGGGAGCTCCTACGAGCAGTACTTC	CASSPGQGSSYEQYF
TRBV6-4	TRBD1	-	TRBJ2-3	TGTGCCAGCAGTGAACAGGGGGCGACAGATACGCAGTATTTT	CASSEQGATDTQYF
TRBV2	TRBD1	-	TRBJ2-7	TGTGCCAGCAGTAGTCAAGGACAGGGTGGCTACGAGCAGTACTTC	CASSSQGQGGYEQYF
TRBV2	TRBD2	-	TRBJ2-3	TGTGCCAGCAGCCCAGACGGACTAGCGGGAGGTGATACGCAGTATTTT	CASSPDGLAGGDTQYF
TRBV28	TRBD1	few	TRBJ2-6	TGTGCCAGCAGTAGAGAACCGGGACAGGGGGACAACGTCCTGACTTTC	CASSREPGQGDNVLTF
TRBV4-3	-	-	TRBJ2-3	TGCGCCAGCAGCCGAGGGGGTTCCCCCACAGATACGCAGTATTTT	CASSRGGSPTDTQYF
TRBV5-4	-	-	TRBJ1-1	TGTGCCAGCAGCTTTCTTGGGGGGGACACTGAAGCTTTCTTT	CASSFLGGDTEAFF
TRBV5-6	-	-	TRBJ2-7	TGTGCCAGCAGCTTGACAGGGCAATCCTACGAGCAGTACTTC	CASSLTGQSYEQYF
TRBV19	-	-	TRBJ2-2	TGTGCCAGTAGTATTGGGGGGTCGGACACCGGGGAGCTGTTTTTT	CASSIGGSDTGELFF
TRBV18	-	-	TRBJ1-5	TGTGCCAGCTCACCTACTGGACAGAAGAATCAGCCCCAGCATTTT	CASSPTGQKNQPQHF
TRBV7-9	TRBD2	few	TRBJ2-5	TGTTCCAGCAGCTATAAATATAGAAGCGGGAGGGTGGAGACCCAGTACTTC	CSSSYKYRSGRVETQYF
TRBV4-3	TRBD2	-	TRBJ2-7	TGCGCCAGCAGCCAAGAGACTAGCGGGAGATACGAGCAGTACTTC	CASSQETSGRYEQYF
TRBV29-1	-	-	TRBJ1-1	TGCAGCGTTGAAGATTCCGGGGCTGAAGCTTTCTTT	CSVEDSGAEAFF
TRBV6-5	TRBD1	once	TRBJ2-7	TGTGCCAGCAGTTCTGACAGGGGAGGACTTTACGAGCAGTACTTC	CASSSDRGGLYEQYF
TRBV19	-	-	TRBJ1-2	TGTGCCAGTAGTATTTGGCAGGCTTTAATCTACGGCTACACCTTC	CASSIWQALIYGYTF
TRBV27	-	-	TRBJ2-3	TGTGCCAGCAGTTTAAAACAGACAGATACGCAGTATTTT	CASSLKQTDTQYF
TRBV4-2	TRBD2	-	TRBJ2-1	TGTGCCAGCAGCCAGGACCCCGGGACTAGAAACAATGAGCAGTTCTTC	CASSQDPGTRNNEQFF
TRBV29-1	-	-	TRBJ1-5	TGCAGCGTGGCTTGGGGGGACAATCAGCCCCAGCATTTT	CSVAWGDNQPQHF
TRBV5-4	TRBD2	-	TRBJ2-3	TGTGCCAGCAGCTTAAGCGGGGGGAACACAGATACGCAGTATTTT	CASSLSGGNTDTQYF
TRBV28	-	-	TRBJ1-5	TGTGCCAGCAGCCCGAGGGAGGGCAATCAGCCCCAGCATTTT	CASSPREGNQPQHF
TRBV18	-	-	TRBJ2-2	TGTGCCAGCTCACCCCGGCCGGGGACCGGGGAGCTGTTTTTT	CASSPRPGTGELFF
TRBV30	TRBD2	-	TRBJ2-3	TGTGCCTGGAGTGTGGCGGGAGGGTTGTCGTACACAGATACGCAGTATTTT	CAWSVAGGLSYTDTQYF
TRBV7-2	TRBD1	-	TRBJ1-6	TGTGCCAGCAGCTTAGGGTTCGACAGGGGTAGGTCACCCCTCCACTTT	CASSLGFDRGRSPLHF
TRBV9	-	few	TRBJ1-2	TGTGCCAGCAGCGCAAGCAGGGGACCTAACTATGGCTACACCTTC	CASSASRGPNYGYTF
TRBV7-9	-	-	TRBJ2-1	TGTGCCACTTCTGAGAGGAACTCCTACAATGAGCAGTTCTTC	CATSERNSYNEQFF
TRBV5-1	-	once	TRBJ2-5	TGCGCCAGCAGCTTGGGACAGGCACAAGAGACCCAGTACTTC	CASSLGQAQETQYF
TRBV9	-	once	TRBJ2-1	TGTGCCAGCAGCGTAGCCCCTTCTAGCAGTGAGCAGTTCTTC	CASSVAPSSSEQFF
TRBV2	TRBD2	once	TRBJ2-1	TGTGCCAGCAGTGCGCCGACAGGGGGTCACCTAGCGGGAGGCTACAATGAGCAGTTCTTC	CASSAPTGGHLAGGYNEQFF
TRBV18	TRBD1	few	TRBJ1-2	TGTGCCAGCTCACCCGGGACAGACTATGGCTACACCTTC	CASSPGTDYGYTF
TRBV5-1	-	-	TRBJ1-6	TGCGCCAGCAGCTTGCAGGGAGGAAATTCACCCCTCCACTTT	CASSLQGGNSPLHF
TRBV30	-	-	TRBJ1-4	TGTGCCTGGAACGACCGGGACTTAAATGAAAAACTGTTTTTT	CAWNDRDLNEKLFF
TRBV18	TRBD1	-	TRBJ1-6	TGTGCCAGCTACGGGACAGGGAATAATTCACCCCTCCACTTT	CASYGTGNNSPLHF
TRBV4-3	-	-	TRBJ1-1	TGCGCCAGCAGCCGATACAGACAGGTTTTCACTGAAGCTTTCTTT	CASSRYRQVFTEAFF
TRBV19	TRBD1	-	TRBJ1-6	TGTGCCAGTAGTATGTCCGGGACAGGGTATTCACCCCTCCACTTT	CASSMSGTGYSPLHF
TRBV7-8	TRBD2	-	TRBJ2-7	TGTGCCAGCAGCGGAGGGAGGGTTCGATCCTTCGAGCAGTACTTC	CASSGGRVRSFEQYF
TRBV5-6	TRBD1	-	TRBJ1-2	TGTGCCAGCAGCGACGGGACAGGGAGGGCCTATGGCTACACCTTC	CASSDGTGRAYGYTF